This TCR beta chain came from a study of prognosis after radiotherapy for stage I lung cancer. The V end was cut by 5 bases, the J end by 0 bases, with 13 bases between. From germline, CDR1 is SNHLY and CDR2 FYNNEI. There are 15 residues in the CDR3. This clonotype was detected ten times or more. No conserved phenylalanine or tryptophan ends this CDR3, so it is likely a read error. The TCR beta CDR3 region was amplified from genomic DNA, with two rounds of multiplex PCR being used for the amplification. Round-one PCR had primers specific to each TRBV and TRBJ gene. TCRdb recomputed calls from the multiplex PCR reads with MiXCR, one row per CDR3 protein. Among around 23,000 distinct CDR3 sequences listed, around 40% were seen once.

V is TRBV2 and J is TRBJ1-1, with D perhaps TRBD1 (5 bases). The sample in question was PBMCs, obtained before or after stereotactic body radiation therapy (not recorded which). The TCR was taken from a donor over 45 with non-small cell lung cancer. This chain's CDR3 is CASSRQLRVNTEAFL. The CDR3 DNA reads as TGTGCCAGCAGTAGACAGCTCCGGGTGAACACTGAAGCTTTCCTT.